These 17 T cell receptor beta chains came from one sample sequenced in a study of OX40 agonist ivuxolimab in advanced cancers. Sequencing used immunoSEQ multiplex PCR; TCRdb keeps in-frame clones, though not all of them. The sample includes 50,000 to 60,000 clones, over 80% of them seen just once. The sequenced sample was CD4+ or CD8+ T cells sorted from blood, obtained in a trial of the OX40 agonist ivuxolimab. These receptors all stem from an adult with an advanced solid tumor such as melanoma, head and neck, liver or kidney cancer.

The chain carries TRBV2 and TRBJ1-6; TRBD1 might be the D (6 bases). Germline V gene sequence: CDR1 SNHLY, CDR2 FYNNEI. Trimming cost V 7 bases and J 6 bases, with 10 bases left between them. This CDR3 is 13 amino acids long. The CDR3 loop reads CASTGGFNSPLHF. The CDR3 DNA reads TGTGCCAGCACGGGGGGCTTTAATTCACCCCTCCACTTT. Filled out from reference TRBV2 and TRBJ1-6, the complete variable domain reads EPEVTQTPSHQVTQMGQEVILRCVPISNHLYFYWYRQILGQKVEFLVSFYNNEISEKSEIFDDQFSVERPDGSNFTLKIRSTKLEDSAMYFCASTGGFNSPLHFGNGTRLTVT.

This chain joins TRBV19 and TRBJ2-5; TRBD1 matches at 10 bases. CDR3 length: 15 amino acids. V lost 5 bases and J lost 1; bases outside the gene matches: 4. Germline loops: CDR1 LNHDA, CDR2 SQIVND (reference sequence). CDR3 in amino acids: CASSGTGEGQETQYF. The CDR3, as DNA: TGTGCCAGTAGTGGGACAGGGGAAGGCCAAGAGACCCAGTACTTC.

The CDR3 bases are TGTGCCTGGAGTCCGACGGGAGCGGGAGTAGGAAATGAGCAGTTCTTC. Translating gives CAWSPTGAGVGNEQFF. The chain is built from TRBV30 and TRBJ2-1; 8 bases fit TRBD2. The CDR3 is 16 amino acids. Germline CDR1 and CDR2: GTSNPN and SVGIG (reference sequence). J was trimmed by 7 bases and V by 2 bases; bases with no gene match: 13.

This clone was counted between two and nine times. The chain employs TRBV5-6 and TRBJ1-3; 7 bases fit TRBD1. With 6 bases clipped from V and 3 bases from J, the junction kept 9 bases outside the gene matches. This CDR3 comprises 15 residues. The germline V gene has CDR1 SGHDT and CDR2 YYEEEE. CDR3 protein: CASTYTGALGNTIYF. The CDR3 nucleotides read TGTGCCAGCACCTATACAGGGGCCCTTGGAAACACCATATATTTT.

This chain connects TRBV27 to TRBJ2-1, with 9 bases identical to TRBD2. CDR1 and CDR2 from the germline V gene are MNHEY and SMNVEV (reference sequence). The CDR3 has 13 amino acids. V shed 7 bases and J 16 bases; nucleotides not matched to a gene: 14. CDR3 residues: CASKIAGETLVFF. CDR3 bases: TGTGCCAGCAAGATAGCGGGAGAAACATTGGTATTCTTC.

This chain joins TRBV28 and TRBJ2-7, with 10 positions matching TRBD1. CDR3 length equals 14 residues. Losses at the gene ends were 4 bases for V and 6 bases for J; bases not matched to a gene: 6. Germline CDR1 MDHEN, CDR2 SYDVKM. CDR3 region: CASSSVGTGVEQYF. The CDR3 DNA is TGTGCCAGCAGTTCTGTAGGGACAGGGGTCGAGCAGTACTTC.

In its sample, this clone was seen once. CDR3 sequence (DNA): TGTGCCAGTAGTATAGCGGGACAGGTTAACACTGAAGCTTTCTTT. Its translation: CASSIAGQVNTEAFF. The rearrangement links TRBV19 to TRBJ1-1; 8 nucleotides agree with TRBD1. V trimming: 1 base; J trimming: 2 bases; junction bases outside the gene matches: 3. The germline V gene encodes CDR1 LNHDA and CDR2 SQIVND (reference sequence). The CDR3 length is 15 residues.

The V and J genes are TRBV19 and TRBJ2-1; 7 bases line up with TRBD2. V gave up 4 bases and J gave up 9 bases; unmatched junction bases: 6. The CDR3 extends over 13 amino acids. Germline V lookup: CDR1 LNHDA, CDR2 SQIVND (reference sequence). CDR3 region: CASSTRGGVEQFF. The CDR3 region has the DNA TGTGCCAGTAGTACCCGGGGAGGGGTTGAGCAGTTCTTC.

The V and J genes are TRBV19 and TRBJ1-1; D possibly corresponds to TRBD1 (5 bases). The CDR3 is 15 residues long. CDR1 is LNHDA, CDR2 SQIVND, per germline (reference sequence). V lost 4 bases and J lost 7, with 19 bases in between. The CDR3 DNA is TGTGCCAGTAGTAAACAACGGGCCAGGGCGGGTGAAGCTTTCTTT. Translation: CASSKQRARAGEAFF.

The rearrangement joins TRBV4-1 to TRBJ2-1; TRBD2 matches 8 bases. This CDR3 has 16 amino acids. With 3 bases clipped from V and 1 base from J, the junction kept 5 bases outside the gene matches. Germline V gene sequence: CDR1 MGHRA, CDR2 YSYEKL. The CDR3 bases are TGCGCCAGCAGCCACCAGAGCGGGAGTTCCTACAATGAGCAGTTCTTC. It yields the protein CASSHQSGSSYNEQFF.

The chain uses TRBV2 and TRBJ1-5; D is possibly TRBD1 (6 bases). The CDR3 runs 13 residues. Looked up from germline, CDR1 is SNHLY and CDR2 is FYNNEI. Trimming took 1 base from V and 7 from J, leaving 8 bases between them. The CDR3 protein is CASSEDRAQPQHF. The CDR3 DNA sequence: TGTGCCAGCAGTGAAGACAGGGCCCAGCCCCAGCATTTT.

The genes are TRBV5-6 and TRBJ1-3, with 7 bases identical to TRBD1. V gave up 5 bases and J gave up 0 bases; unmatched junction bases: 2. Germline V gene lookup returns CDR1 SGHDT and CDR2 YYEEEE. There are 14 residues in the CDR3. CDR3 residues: CASSRTGSGNTIYF. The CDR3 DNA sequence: TGTGCCAGCAGTCGGACAGGCTCTGGAAACACCATATATTTT.

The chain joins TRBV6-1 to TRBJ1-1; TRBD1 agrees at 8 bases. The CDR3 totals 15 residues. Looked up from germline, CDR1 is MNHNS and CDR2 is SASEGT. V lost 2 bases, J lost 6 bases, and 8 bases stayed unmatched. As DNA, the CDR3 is TGTGCCAGCAGTGAAAATCAGGGGGCTTTGGCTGAAGCTTTCTTT. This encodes CASSENQGALAEAFF.

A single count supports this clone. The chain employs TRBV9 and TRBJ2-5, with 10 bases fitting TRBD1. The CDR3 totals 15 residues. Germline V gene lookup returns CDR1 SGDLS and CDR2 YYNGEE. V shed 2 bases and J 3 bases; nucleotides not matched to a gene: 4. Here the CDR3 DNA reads TGTGCCAGCAGCGTGACAGGGGGCCTCGAAGAGACCCAGTACTTC. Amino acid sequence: CASSVTGGLEETQYF.

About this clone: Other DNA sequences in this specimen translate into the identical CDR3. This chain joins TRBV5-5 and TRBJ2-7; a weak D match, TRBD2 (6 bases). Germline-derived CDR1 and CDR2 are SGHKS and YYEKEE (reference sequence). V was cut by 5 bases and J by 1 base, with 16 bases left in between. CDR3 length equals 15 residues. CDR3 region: CASSLLAGTSYEQYF. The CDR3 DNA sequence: TGTGCCAGCAGTCTGCTGGCGGGAACTTCCTACGAGCAGTACTTC.

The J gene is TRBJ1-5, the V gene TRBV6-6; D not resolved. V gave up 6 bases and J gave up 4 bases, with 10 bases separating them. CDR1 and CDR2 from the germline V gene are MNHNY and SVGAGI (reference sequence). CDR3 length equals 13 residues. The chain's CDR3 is CASSPYINQPQHF. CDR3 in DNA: TGTGCCAGCAGCCCATACATTAATCAGCCCCAGCATTTT.

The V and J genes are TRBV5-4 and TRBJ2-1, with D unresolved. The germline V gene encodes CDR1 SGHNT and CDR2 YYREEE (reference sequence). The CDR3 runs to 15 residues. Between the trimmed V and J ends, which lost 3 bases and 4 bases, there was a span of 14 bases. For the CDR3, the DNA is TGTGCCAGCAGCTCTGATAATAGTCGGTACAATGAGCAGTTCTTC. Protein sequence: CASSSDNSRYNEQFF. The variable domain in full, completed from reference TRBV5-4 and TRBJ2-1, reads ETGVTQSPTHLIKTRGQQVTLRCSSQSGHNTVSWYQQALGQGPQFIFQYYREEENGRGNFPPRFSGLQFPNYSSELNVNALELDDSALYLCASSSDNSRYNEQFFGPGTRLTVL.